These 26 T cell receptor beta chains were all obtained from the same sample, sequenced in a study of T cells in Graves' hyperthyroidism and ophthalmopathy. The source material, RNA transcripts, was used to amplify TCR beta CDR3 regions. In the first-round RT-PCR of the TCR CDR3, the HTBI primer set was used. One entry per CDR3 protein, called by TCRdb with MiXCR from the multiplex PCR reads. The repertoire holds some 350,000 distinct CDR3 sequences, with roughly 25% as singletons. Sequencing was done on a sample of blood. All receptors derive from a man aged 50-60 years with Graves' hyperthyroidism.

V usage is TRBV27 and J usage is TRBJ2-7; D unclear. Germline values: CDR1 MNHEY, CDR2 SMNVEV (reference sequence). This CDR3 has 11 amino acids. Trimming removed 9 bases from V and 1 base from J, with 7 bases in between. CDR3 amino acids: CARRYSYEQYF. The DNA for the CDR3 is TGTGCCAGACGATATTCCTACGAGCAGTACTTC.

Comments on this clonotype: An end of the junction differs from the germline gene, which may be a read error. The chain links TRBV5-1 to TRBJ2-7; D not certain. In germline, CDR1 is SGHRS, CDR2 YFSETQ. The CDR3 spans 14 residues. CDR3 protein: CASSLEGIGYEQYF. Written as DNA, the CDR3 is TGTGCCAGCAGCTTGGAAGGGATTGGCTACGAGCAGTACTTC.

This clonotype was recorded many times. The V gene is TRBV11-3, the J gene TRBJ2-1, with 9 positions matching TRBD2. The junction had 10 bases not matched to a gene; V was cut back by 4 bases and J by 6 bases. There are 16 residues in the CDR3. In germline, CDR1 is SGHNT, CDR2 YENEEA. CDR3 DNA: TGTGCCAGCAGCTCCCCAGGGGCGGGGGGGATCAATGAGCAGTTCTTC. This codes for CASSSPGAGGINEQFF. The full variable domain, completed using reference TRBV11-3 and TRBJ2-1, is EAGVVQSPRYKIIEKKQPVAFWCNPISGHNTLYWYLQNLGQGPELLIRYENEEAVDDSQLPKDRFSAERLKGVDSTLKIQPAELGDSAVYLCASSSPGAGGINEQFFGPGTRLTVL.

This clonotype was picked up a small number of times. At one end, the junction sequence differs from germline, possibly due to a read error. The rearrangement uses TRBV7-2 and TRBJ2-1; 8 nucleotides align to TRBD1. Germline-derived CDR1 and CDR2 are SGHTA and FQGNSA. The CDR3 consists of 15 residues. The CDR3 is CASIQGVVSCNEQFF. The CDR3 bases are TGTGCCAGCATACAGGGGGTTGTCTCCTGCAATGAGCAGTTCTTC.

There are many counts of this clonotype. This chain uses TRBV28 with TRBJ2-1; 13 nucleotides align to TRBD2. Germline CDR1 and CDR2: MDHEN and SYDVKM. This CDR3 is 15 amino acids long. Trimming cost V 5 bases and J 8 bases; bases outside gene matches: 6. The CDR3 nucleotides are TGTGCCAGCAGTCCGGGACTAGCGGGGTTGCATGAGCAGTTCTTC. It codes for CASSPGLAGLHEQFF.

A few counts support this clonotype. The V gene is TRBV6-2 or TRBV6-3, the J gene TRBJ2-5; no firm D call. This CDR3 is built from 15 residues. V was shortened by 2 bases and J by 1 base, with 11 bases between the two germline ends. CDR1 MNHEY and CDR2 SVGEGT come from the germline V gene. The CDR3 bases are TGTGCCAGCAGTTACCCCGCAGTAAGCCAAGAGACCCAGTACTTC. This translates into CASSYPAVSQETQYF.

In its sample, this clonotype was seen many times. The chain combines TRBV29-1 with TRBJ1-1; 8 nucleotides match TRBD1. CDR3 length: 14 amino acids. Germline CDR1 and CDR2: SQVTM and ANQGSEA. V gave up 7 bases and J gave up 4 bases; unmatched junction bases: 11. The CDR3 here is CSARTGSGSTEAFF. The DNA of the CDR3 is TGCAGCGCTAGGACAGGGAGTGGTTCCACTGAAGCTTTCTTT.

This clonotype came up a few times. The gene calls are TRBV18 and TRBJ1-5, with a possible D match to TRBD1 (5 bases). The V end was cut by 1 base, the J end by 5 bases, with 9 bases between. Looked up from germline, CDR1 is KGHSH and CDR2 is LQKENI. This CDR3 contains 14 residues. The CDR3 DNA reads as TGTGCCAGCTCACCACAGGGGACGGATCAGCCCCAGCATTTT. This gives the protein CASSPQGTDQPQHF.

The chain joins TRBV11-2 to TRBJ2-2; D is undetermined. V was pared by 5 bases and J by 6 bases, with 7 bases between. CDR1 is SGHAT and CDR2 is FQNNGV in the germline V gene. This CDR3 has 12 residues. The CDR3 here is CASSRSAGELFF. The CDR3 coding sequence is TGTGCCAGCAGCCGTTCGGCCGGGGAGCTGTTTTTT.

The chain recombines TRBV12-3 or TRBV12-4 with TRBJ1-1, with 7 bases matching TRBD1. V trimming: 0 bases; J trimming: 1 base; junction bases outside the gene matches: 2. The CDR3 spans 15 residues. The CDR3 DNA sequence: TGTGCCAGCAGTTTAGCCAGGGGGTGGAACACTGAAGCTTTCTTT. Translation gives CASSLARGWNTEAFF.

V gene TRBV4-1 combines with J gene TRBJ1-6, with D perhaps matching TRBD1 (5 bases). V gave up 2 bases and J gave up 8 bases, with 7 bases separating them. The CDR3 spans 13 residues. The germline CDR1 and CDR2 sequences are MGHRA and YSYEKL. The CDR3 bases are TGCGCCAGCAGCCAACGGGGGGATTCACCCCTCCACTTT. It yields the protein CASSQRGDSPLHF.

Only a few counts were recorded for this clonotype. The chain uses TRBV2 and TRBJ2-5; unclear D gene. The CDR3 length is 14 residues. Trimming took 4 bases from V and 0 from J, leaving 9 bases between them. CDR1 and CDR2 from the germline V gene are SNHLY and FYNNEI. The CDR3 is CASSVGRYQETQYF. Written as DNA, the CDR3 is TGTGCCAGCAGTGTGGGCAGGTACCAAGAGACCCAGTACTTC.

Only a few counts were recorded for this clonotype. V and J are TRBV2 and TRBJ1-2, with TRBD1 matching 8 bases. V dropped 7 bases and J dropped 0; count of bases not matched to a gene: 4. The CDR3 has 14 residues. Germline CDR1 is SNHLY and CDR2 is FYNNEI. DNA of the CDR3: TGTGCCAGCACTGGACAGGGAACTAACTATGGCTACACCTTC. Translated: CASTGQGTNYGYTF.

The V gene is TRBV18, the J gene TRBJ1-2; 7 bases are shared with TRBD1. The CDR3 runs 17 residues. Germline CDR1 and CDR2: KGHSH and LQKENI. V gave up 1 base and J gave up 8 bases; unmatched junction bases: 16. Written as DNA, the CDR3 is TGTGCCAGCTCACCACTTTTCTCACAGGGGAAAGTCGGCGGCTACACCTTC. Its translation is CASSPLFSQGKVGGYTF.

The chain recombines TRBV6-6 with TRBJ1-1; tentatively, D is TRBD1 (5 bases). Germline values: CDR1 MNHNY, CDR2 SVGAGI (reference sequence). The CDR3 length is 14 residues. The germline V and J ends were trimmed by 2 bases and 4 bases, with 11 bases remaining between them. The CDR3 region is CASSYGGGGTEAFF. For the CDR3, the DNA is TGTGCCAGCAGTTACGGGGGGGGAGGCACTGAAGCTTTCTTT.

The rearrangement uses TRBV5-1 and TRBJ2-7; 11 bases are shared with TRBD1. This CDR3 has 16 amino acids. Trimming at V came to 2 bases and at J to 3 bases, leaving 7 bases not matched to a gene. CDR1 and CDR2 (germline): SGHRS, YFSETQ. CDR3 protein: CASSFTGTGGFYEQYF. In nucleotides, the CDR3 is TGCGCCAGCAGCTTCACCGGGACAGGGGGATTCTACGAGCAGTACTTC. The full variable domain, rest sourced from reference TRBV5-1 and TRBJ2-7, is KAGVTQTPRYLIKTRGQQVTLSCSPISGHRSVSWYQQTPGQGLQFLFEYFSETQRNKGNFPGRFSGRQFSNSRSEMNVSTLELGDSALYLCASSFTGTGGFYEQYFGPGTRLTVT.

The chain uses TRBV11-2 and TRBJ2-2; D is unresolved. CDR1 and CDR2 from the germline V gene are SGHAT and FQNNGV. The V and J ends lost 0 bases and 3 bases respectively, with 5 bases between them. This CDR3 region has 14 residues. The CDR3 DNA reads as TGTGCCAGCAGCTTAGAGGGTTACACCGGGGAGCTGTTTTTT. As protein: CASSLEGYTGELFF.

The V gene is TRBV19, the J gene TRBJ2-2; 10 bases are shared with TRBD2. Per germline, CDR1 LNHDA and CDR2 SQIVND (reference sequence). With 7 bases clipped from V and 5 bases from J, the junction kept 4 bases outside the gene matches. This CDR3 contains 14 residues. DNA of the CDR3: TGTGCCAGTACTAGCGGGAGCAGTACCGGGGAGCTGTTTTTT. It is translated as CASTSGSSTGELFF.

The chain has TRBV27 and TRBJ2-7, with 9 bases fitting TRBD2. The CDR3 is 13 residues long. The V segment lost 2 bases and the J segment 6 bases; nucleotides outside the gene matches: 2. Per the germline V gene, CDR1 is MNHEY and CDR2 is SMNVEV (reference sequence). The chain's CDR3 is CASSLVSGGEQYF. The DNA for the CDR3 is TGTGCCAGCAGTTTAGTTAGCGGGGGCGAGCAGTACTTC.

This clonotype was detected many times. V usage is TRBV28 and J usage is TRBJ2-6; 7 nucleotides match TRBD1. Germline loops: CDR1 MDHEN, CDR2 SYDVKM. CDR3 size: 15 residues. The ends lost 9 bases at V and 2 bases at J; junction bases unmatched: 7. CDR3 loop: CASSRTGAGANVLTF. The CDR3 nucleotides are TGTGCCAGTTCGCGAACAGGGGCTGGGGCCAACGTCCTGACTTTC.

The CDR3 DNA sequence: TGCGCCAGCAGGGCGGCAGTCTCTGGGGCCAACGTCCTGACTTTC. It translates to CASRAAVSGANVLTF. The gene calls are TRBV5-1 and TRBJ2-6; D is ambiguous. CDR1 SGHRS and CDR2 YFSETQ come from the germline V gene. V was pared by 5 bases and J by 0 bases, with 9 bases between. The CDR3 is made up of 15 amino acids.

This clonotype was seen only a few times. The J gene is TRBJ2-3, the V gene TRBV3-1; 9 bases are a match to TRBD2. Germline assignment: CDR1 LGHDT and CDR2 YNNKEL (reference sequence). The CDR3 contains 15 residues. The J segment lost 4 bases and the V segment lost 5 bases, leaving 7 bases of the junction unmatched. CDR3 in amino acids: CASSRSGRIADTQYF. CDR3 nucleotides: TGTGCCAGCAGCAGGAGCGGGAGGATTGCAGATACGCAGTATTTT.

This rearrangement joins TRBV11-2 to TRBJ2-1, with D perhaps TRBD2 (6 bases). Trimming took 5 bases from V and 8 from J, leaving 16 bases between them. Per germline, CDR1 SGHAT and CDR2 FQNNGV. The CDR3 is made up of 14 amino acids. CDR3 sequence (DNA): TGTGCCAGCAGCCCGGGACTTGTGGTCCATGAGCAGTTCTTC. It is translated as CASSPGLVVHEQFF.

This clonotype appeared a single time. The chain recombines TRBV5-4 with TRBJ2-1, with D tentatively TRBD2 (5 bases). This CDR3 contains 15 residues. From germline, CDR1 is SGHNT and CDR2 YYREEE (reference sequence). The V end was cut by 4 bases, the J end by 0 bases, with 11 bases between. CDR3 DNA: TGTGCCAGCAGCGCTAGCTTAAGCTCCTACAATGAGCAGTTCTTC. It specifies CASSASLSSYNEQFF.

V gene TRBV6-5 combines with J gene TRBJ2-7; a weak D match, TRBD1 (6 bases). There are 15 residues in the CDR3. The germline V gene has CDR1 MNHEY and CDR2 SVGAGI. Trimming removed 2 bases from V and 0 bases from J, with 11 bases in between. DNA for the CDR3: TGTGCCAGCAGTTACCCCTCACAGGGCTCCTACGAGCAGTACTTC. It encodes CASSYPSQGSYEQYF.

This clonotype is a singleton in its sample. CDR3: CASSSSGTQYF. The CDR3 nucleotides are TGTGCCAGCAGCTCATCAGGGACCCAGTACTTC. The V gene is TRBV9, the J gene TRBJ2-5, with D unclear. CDR1 and CDR2 (germline): SGDLS, YYNGEE. The germline V and J ends were trimmed by 4 bases and 7 bases, with 8 bases remaining between them. The CDR3 sequence is 11 residues long.